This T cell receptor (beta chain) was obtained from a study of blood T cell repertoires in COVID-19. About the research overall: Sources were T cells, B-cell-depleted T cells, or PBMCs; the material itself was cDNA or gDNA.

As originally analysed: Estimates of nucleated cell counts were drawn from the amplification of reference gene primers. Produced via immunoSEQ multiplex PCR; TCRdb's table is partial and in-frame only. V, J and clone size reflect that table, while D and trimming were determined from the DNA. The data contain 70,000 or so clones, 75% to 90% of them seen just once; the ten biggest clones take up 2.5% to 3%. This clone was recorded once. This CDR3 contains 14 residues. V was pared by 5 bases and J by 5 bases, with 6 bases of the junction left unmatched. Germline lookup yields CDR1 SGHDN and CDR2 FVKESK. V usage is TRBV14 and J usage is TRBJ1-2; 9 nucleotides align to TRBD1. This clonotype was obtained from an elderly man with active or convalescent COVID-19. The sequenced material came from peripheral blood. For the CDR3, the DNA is TGTGCCAGCAGCACTAGGGACAGGGATTATGGCTACACCTTC. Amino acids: CASSTRDRDYGYTF.